In its sample, the clone carrying this T cell receptor (beta chain) was seen a few times. The data are from a study of cytotoxic CD8 clonotypes in ibrutinib-treated CLL. TCRdb's copy holds only in-frame clones and misses some; the assay was immunoSEQ multiplex PCR. The sample records roughly 13,000 clones, about 55% being singletons. This CDR3 is 15 amino acids long. V was cut by 2 bases and J by 4 bases, with 14 bases left in between. The germline CDR1 and CDR2 sequences are MNHNS and SASEGT. This receptor was identified in a human donor with chronic lymphocytic leukemia. The sample in question was PBMCs, obtained at a roughly 24-month disease-progression time point, from a patient treated with ibrutinib. The chain has TRBV6-1 and TRBJ1-2; perhaps TRBD1 as D (6 bases). CDR3 sequence reads: CASSEFRAGAYGYTF. The CDR3 region has the DNA TGTGCCAGCAGTGAATTTAGGGCAGGGGCCTATGGCTACACCTTC.